This T cell receptor beta chain was sequenced for a study of blood T cell repertoires in COVID-19 (dated by TCRdb to the early 2020s). For the study in its entirety: Samples covering the acute and convalescent phases of COVID-19 were provided by collaborators in the United States, Italy and Spain. The material from the prospective study consisted of cDNA or gDNA derived from T cells, B-cell-depleted T cells, or PBMCs. The dataset comprised deeply sampled blood TCRbeta repertoires from subjects exposed to, actively infected with, or recovered from COVID-19. The repertoires were released in a freely available public database intended as a resource for research on the immune response to SARS-CoV-2. The samples were drawn from the first 160 participants of the ongoing ImmuneRACE study and from 1,200 or so subjects provided by 6 global collaborators. A de-identified subject ID, COVID-19 status, age in years and sex were almost always included in the sample metadata. Where available, HLA class I and class II types were obtained from metadata supplied by the sample provider rather than from assay-based typing. Results the study describes overall, beyond this receptor: The amount of clinical and demographic metadata varied by source and participant and was provided uncurated.

The immunoSEQ Assay, a bias-controlled multiplex PCR, was used to amplify TCRbeta CDR3 regions from genomic DNA. Concerning the study's data processing: Nucleated cell counts per sample were estimated from amplification of reference gene primers within the assay. Sequence reads were collapsed and filtered to measure the absolute abundance of every unique TCRbeta CDR3 rearrangement. For each sample, productive Simpson clonality was calculated as the square root of Simpson's diversity index over productive rearrangements. This immuneACCESS table, as held by TCRdb, lists in-frame sequences with V and J called but not all clones. Of the missing ones, under half trace to an unresolved V gene in checked studies; the others have no known cause. V, J and clone size are those of that table, while D and trimming were read from the DNA. For this sample the table gives some 250,000 clones, of which about 86% were detected only once. The top ten clones comprise around 4% of the sample.

Details on this clone: Its target antigen remains unknown. Nothing much larger sits one base from this clone, and base qualities are not available.

Each collaborating institution followed its own protocols to collect whole blood in K2EDTA tubes. For TCRbeta analysis, collaborator samples were shipped as frozen whole blood, as isolated PBMCs, or as DNA extracted from either sample type. This receptor was identified in a man between 45 and 60 years old with active or convalescent COVID-19. The sample comprised peripheral blood.

For the CDR3, the sequence is CASSPRLAGLGEQFF. The nucleotides read TGTGCCAGCAGCCCCCGACTAGCGGGGTTAGGTGAGCAGTTCTTC. The chain couples TRBV3-1 (or the pseudogene TRBV3-2) to TRBJ2-1, and 11 junctional nucleotides match TRBD2. The germline V gene (reference sequence) supplies CDR1 LGHDT and CDR2 YNNKEL. Taken from cysteine to phenylalanine, the CDR3 has 15 residues. Kept here is only the CDR3 DNA, which spans 45 bases and is read in frame from base 1. V trim: 4 bases; J trim: 9 bases; unmatched bases: 8.